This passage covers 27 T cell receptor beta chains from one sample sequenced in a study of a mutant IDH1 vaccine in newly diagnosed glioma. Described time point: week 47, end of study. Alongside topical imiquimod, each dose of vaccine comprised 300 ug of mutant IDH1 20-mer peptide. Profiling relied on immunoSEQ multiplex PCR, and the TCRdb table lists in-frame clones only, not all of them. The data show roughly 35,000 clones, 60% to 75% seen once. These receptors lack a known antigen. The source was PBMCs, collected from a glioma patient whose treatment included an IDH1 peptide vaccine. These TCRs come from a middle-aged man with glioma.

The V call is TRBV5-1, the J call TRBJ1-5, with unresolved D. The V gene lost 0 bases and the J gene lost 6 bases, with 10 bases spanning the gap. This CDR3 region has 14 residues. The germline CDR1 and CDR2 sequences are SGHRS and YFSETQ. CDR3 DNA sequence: TGCGCCAGCAGCTTGGCCGGTGGGCTTCAGCCCCAGCATTTT. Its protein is CASSLAGGLQPQHF.

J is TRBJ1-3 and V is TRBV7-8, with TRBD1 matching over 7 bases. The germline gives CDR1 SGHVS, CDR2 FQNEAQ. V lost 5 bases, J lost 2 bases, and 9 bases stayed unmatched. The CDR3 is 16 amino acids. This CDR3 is CASSTRQGRTGNTIYF. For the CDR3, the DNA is TGTGCCAGCAGCACACGACAGGGACGGACTGGAAACACCATATATTTT.

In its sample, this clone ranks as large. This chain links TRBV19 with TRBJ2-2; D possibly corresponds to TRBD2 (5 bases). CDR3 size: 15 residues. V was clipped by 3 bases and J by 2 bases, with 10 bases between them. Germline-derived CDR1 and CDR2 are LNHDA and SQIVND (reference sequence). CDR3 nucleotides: TGTGCCAGTAGTATGGCGCTAGCAAACACCGGGGAGCTGTTTTTT. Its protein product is CASSMALANTGELFF.

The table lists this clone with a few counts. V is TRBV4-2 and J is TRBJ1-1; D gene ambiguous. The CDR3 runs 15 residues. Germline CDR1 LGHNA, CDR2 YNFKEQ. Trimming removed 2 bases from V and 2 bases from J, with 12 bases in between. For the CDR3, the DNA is TGTGCCAGCAGCCAAATGGTTTCGCGTAACACTGAAGCTTTCTTT. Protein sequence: CASSQMVSRNTEAFF.

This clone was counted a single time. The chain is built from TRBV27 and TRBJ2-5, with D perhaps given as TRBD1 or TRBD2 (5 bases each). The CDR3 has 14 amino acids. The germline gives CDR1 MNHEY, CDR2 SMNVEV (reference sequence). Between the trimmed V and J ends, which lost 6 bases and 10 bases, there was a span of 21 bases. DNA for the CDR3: TGTGCCAGCAGGAGGGACCGCGCCTTCGGGTTCCAGTACTTC. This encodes CASRRDRAFGFQYF.

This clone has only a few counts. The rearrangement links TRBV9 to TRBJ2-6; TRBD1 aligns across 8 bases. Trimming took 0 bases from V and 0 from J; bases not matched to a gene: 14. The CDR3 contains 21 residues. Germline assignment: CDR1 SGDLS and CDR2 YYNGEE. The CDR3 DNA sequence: TGTGCCAGCAGCGTAGCTACTTGGGAGCACAGGGGGGCCTCTGGGGCCAACGTCCTGACTTTC. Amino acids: CASSVATWEHRGASGANVLTF. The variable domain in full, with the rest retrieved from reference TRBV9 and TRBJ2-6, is DSGVTQTPKHLITATGQRVTLRCSPRSGDLSVYWYQQSLDQGLQFLIQYYNGEERAKGNILERFSAQQFPDLHSELNLSSLELGDSALYFCASSVATWEHRGASGANVLTFGAGSRLTVL.

CDR3 amino acids: CAIGGLGSPDYGYTF. The CDR3, as DNA: TGTGCCATCGGGGGGCTAGGGAGCCCGGACTATGGCTACACCTTC. The chain couples TRBV10-3 to TRBJ1-2; D perhaps matches TRBD1 (6 bases). The germline V and J ends were trimmed by 8 bases and 3 bases, with 19 bases remaining between them. Germline V gene sequence: CDR1 ENHRY, CDR2 SYGVKD. The CDR3 is made up of 15 amino acids.

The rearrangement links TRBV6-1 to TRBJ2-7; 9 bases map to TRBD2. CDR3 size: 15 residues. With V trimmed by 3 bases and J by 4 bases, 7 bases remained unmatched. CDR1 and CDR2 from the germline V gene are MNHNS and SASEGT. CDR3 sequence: CASSEVSGSGYEQYV. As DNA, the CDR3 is TGTGCCAGCAGTGAGGTTAGCGGGAGTGGATACGAGCAGTACGTC.

CDR3 sequence (DNA): TGCAGCGTCCGGACTACGGAGAAAGACGAAAAACTGTTTTTT. Translated, it gives CSVRTTEKDEKLFF. V gene TRBV29-1 combines with J gene TRBJ1-4; D unclear. V was cut by 6 bases and J by 8 bases, with 19 bases left in between. Germline V CDR1 and CDR2: SQVTM, ANQGSEA. The CDR3 totals 14 residues. The variable domain in full, with the rest retrieved from reference TRBV29-1 and TRBJ1-4, is SAVISQKPSRDICQRGTSLTIQCQVDSQVTMMFWYRQQPGQSLTLIATANQGSEATYESGFVIDKFPISRPNLTFSTLTVSNMSPEDSSIYLCSVRTTEKDEKLFFGSGTQLSVL.

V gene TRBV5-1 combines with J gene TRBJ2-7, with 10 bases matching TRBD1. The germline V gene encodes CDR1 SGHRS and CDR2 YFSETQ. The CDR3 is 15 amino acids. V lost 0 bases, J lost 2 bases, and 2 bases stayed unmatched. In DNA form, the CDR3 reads TGCGCCAGCAGCTTGGGGGGACAGGGGACCTACGAGCAGTACTTC. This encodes CASSLGGQGTYEQYF.

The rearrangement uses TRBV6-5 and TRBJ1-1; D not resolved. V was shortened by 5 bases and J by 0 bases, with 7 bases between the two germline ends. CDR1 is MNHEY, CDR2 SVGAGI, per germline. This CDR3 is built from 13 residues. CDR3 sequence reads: CASSGDMNTEAFF. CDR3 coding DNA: TGTGCCAGCAGTGGAGACATGAACACTGAAGCTTTCTTT.

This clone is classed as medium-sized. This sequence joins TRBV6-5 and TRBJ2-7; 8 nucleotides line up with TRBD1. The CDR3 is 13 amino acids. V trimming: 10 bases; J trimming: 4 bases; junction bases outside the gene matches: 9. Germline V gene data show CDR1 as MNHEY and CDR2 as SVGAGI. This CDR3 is CATSQGAGYEQYF. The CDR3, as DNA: TGTGCCACCTCCCAGGGGGCAGGGTACGAGCAGTACTTC.

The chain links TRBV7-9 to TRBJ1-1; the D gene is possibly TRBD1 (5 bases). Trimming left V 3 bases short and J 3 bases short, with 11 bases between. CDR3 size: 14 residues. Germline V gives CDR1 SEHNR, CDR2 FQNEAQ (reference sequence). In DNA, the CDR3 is TGTGCCAGCAGCTTTTTGGTCAGGGACACTGAAGCTTTCTTT. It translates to CASSFLVRDTEAFF. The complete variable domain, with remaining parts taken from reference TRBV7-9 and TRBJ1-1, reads DTGVSQNPRHKITKRGQNVTFRCDPISEHNRLYWYRQTLGQGPEFLTYFQNEAQLEKSRLLSDRFSAERPKGSFSTLEIQRTEQGDSAMYLCASSFLVRDTEAFFGQGTRLTVV.

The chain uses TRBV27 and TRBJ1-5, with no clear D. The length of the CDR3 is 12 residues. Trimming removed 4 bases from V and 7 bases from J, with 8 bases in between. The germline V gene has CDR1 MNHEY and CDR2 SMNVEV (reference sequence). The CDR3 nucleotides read TGTGCCAGCAGTTCCAAACAGCAGCCCCAGCATTTT. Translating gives CASSSKQQPQHF.

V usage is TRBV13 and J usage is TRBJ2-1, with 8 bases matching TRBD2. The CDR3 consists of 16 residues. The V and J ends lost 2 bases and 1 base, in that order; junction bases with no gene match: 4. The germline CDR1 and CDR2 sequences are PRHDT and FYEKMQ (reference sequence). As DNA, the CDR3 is TGTGCCAGCAGCTTACCTTTAGCGGGATCCTACAATGAGCAGTTCTTC. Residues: CASSLPLAGSYNEQFF.

CDR3: CASSPRGRGDTEAFF. Written as DNA, the CDR3 is TGTGCCAGCTCACCACGCGGCAGGGGTGACACTGAAGCTTTCTTT. This chain uses TRBV18 with TRBJ1-1, with D possibly matching TRBD1 (6 bases). CDR1 is KGHSH and CDR2 is LQKENI in the germline V gene. The CDR3 covers 15 residues. Trimming took off 1 base at V and 3 bases at J, with 12 bases between the two ends.

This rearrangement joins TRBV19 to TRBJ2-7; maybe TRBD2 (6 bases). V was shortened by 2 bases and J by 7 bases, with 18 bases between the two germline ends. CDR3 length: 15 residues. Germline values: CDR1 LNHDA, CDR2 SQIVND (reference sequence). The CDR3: CASSIRTTIADEQYF. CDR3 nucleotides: TGTGCCAGTAGTATACGGACAACTATAGCGGATGAGCAGTACTTC.

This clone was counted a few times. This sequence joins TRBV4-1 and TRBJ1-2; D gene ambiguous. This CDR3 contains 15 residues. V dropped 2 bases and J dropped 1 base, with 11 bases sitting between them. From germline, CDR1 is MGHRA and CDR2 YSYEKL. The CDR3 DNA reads TGCGCCAGCAGCCAAACAAGTAAGAATAACTATGGCTACACCTTC. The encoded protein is CASSQTSKNNYGYTF.

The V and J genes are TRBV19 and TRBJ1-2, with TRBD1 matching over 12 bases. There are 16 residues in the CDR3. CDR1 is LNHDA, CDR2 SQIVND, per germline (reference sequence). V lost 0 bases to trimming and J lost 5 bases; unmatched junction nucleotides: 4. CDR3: CASSIEWDRGLYGYTF. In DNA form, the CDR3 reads TGTGCCAGTAGTATAGAATGGGACAGGGGGCTTTATGGCTACACCTTC.

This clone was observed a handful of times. The DNA of the CDR3 is TGTGCCAGCAGCTCACCCTGGCCCGCGAACACCGGGGAGCTGTTTTTT. As protein: CASSSPWPANTGELFF. V and J are TRBV7-9 and TRBJ2-2; D unclear. The CDR3 length is 16 residues. The germline V gene has CDR1 SEHNR and CDR2 FQNEAQ (reference sequence). V lost 4 bases, J lost 0 bases, and 12 bases lay in between.

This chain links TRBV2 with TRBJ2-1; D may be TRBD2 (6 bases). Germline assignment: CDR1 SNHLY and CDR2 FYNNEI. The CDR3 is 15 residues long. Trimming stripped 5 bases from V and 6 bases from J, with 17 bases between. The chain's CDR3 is CASSYTSHRGNEQFF. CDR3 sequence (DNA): TGTGCCAGCAGTTACACTAGCCACCGCGGCAATGAGCAGTTCTTC.

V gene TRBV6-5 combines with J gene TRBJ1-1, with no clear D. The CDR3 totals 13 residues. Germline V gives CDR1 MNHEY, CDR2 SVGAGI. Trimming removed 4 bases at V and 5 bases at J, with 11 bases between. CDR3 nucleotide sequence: TGTGCCAGCAGTTGGAATACAGAGACTGAAGCTTTCTTT. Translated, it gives CASSWNTETEAFF.

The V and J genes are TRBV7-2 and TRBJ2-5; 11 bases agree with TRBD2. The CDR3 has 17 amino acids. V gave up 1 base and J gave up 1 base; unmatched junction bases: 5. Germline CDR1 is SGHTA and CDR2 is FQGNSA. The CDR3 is CASSLGVLAGVQETQYF. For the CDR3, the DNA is TGTGCCAGCAGCTTAGGGGTACTAGCGGGAGTCCAAGAGACCCAGTACTTC.

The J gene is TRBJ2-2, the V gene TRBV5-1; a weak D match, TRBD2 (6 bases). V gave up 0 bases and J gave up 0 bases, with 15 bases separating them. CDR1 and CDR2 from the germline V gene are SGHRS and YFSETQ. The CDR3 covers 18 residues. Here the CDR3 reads CASSLDQGGIANTGELFF. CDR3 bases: TGCGCCAGCAGCTTGGATCAGGGAGGAATAGCGAACACCGGGGAGCTGTTTTTT.

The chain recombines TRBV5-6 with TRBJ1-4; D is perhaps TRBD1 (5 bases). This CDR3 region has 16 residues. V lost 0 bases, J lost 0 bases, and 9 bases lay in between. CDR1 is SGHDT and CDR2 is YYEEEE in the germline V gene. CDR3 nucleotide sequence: TGTGCCAGCAGCTTGGTTGGGGGGACAACTAATGAAAAACTGTTTTTT. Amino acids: CASSLVGGTTNEKLFF.

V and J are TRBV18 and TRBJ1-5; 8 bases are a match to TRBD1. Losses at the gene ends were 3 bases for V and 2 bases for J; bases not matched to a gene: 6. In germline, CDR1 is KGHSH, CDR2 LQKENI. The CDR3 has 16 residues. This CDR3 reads CASSPQGAGGNQPQHF. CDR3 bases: TGTGCCAGCTCACCCCAGGGGGCCGGGGGCAATCAGCCCCAGCATTTT.

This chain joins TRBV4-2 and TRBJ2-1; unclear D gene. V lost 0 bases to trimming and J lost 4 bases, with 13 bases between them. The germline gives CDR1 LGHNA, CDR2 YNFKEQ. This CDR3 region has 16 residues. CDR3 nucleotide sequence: TGTGCCAGCAGCCAAGAGGGTAAGGTAGGATACAATGAGCAGTTCTTC. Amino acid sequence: CASSQEGKVGYNEQFF.